The next 28 T cell receptor beta chains were all read from a single sample in a study of blood T cell repertoires in COVID-19. Here immunoSEQ multiplex PCR was the method, and the copy in TCRdb shows in-frame clones only, minus some. Among about 72,000 clones, more than 70% were seen once, and the ten largest hold 35% to 40%. The specimen sequenced was peripheral blood. The receptors were gathered from an elderly woman with active or convalescent COVID-19.

The rearrangement uses TRBV7-2 and TRBJ2-3, with D uncertain. CDR1 and CDR2 from the germline V gene are SGHTA and FQGNSA. Trimming cost V 5 bases and J 5 bases, with 11 bases left between them. This CDR3 is 13 amino acids long. The CDR3 spells CASSERSRDTQYF. The CDR3 DNA reads TGTGCCAGCAGCGAGCGATCCAGAGATACGCAGTATTTT.

V usage is TRBV2 and J usage is TRBJ2-7; 10 bases are a match to TRBD2. The ends lost 4 bases at V and 1 base at J; junction bases unmatched: 4. Germline assignment: CDR1 SNHLY and CDR2 FYNNEI. The CDR3 consists of 15 residues. The DNA for the CDR3 is TGTGCCAGCAGTGTGGGACTAGCGAGATCCTACGAGCAGTACTTC. Its protein is CASSVGLARSYEQYF.

This chain links TRBV7-9 with TRBJ1-6; no firm D call. Trimming shortened V by 5 bases and J by 4 bases, and 9 bases separated the two germline ends. Germline CDR1 reads SEHNR; CDR2 reads FQNEAQ (reference sequence). This CDR3 region has 14 residues. CDR3 loop: CASSARDYNSPLHF. CDR3 DNA: TGTGCCAGCAGCGCTCGGGATTATAATTCACCCCTCCACTTT.

J is TRBJ1-2 and V is TRBV30, with D hard to call. The CDR3 has 12 residues. Per the germline V gene, CDR1 is GTSNPN and CDR2 is SVGIG (reference sequence). V lost 4 bases to trimming and J lost 11 bases, with 17 bases between them. CDR3 protein: CAWTQSKAWYTF. The CDR3 nucleotides read TGTGCCTGGACCCAAAGCAAAGCCTGGTACACCTTC.

The rearrangement uses TRBV28 and TRBJ1-2; the D gene is possibly TRBD1 (6 bases). The CDR3 consists of 12 residues. Trimming shortened V by 6 bases and J by 3 bases, and 8 bases separated the two germline ends. CDR1 and CDR2 from the germline V gene are MDHEN and SYDVKM. Here the CDR3 DNA reads TGTGCCAGCAGACAGGGATACTATGGCTACACCTTC. Its protein is CASRQGYYGYTF.

The V call is TRBV9, the J call TRBJ2-1, with 8 bases lining up with TRBD1. Germline V lookup: CDR1 SGDLS, CDR2 YYNGEE. Trimming took 3 bases from V and 8 from J; bases not matched to a gene: 10. The CDR3 is 15 residues long. The CDR3 here is CASSGTGTESDEQFF. CDR3 bases: TGTGCCAGCAGCGGGACAGGGACCGAGTCGGATGAGCAGTTCTTC.

This chain joins TRBV9 and TRBJ2-1; 10 bases align to TRBD2. From germline, CDR1 is SGDLS and CDR2 YYNGEE. The CDR3 runs 15 residues. J lost 7 bases, V lost 4 bases, and 8 bases had no gene match. CDR3 amino acids: CASSSSGGAVNEQFF. For the CDR3, the DNA is TGTGCCAGCAGCTCCAGCGGGGGGGCTGTAAATGAGCAGTTCTTC.

The V and J genes are TRBV3-1 (or the pseudogene TRBV3-2) and TRBJ1-5; D is unresolved. CDR1 and CDR2 (germline): LGHDT, YNNKEL (reference sequence). Trimming stripped 4 bases from V and 1 base from J, with 8 bases between. The CDR3 covers 14 residues. CDR3 amino acids: CASSRGGSNQPQHF. The CDR3 bases are TGTGCCAGCAGCCGAGGAGGGAGCAATCAGCCCCAGCATTTT.

This clone was observed a handful of times. The J gene is TRBJ1-3, the V gene TRBV7-8; D gene uncertain. The V and J ends lost 1 base and 0 bases respectively, with 13 bases between them. CDR3 length equals 17 residues. Germline CDR1 and CDR2: SGHVS and FQNEAQ. DNA of the CDR3: TGTGCCAGCAGCTTAGAAAGGCCAGGAGGCTCTGGAAACACCATATATTTT. This codes for CASSLERPGGSGNTIYF. Based on the CDR3 plus reference TRBV7-8 and TRBJ1-3, the full variable domain is GAGVSQSPRYKVAKRGQDVALRCDPISGHVSLFWYQQALGQGPEFLTYFQNEAQLDKSGLPSDRFFAERPEGSVSTLKIQRTQQEDSAVYLCASSLERPGGSGNTIYFGEGSWLTVV.

A single count supports this clone. This chain links TRBV30 with TRBJ1-3; TRBD1 might be the D (6 bases). V was clipped by 1 base and J by 4 bases, with 8 bases between them. CDR1 is GTSNPN and CDR2 is SVGIG in the germline V gene (reference sequence). The CDR3 totals 13 residues. The CDR3 loop reads CAWSAGVGNTIYF. As DNA, the CDR3 is TGTGCCTGGAGTGCAGGGGTCGGAAACACCATATATTTT.

The chain joins TRBV6-1 to TRBJ1-4; D uncertain. V lost 2 bases and J 7 bases, leaving 17 bases between the germline ends. Germline V gives CDR1 MNHNS, CDR2 SASEGT. The CDR3 contains 16 residues. DNA of the CDR3: TGTGCCAGCAGTGAATATCACTTGAGCGGGGTTGAAAAACTGTTTTTT. Translation: CASSEYHLSGVEKLFF.

The chain combines TRBV7-9 with TRBJ2-1; 8 nucleotides line up with TRBD2. Germline V gene data show CDR1 as SEHNR and CDR2 as FQNEAQ (reference sequence). V lost 2 bases and J lost 8; bases outside the gene matches: 8. The CDR3 loop spans 15 amino acids. The CDR3 coding sequence is TGTGCCAGCAGCTTATCCAGCGGGGGAATCGATGAGCAGTTCTTC. It specifies CASSLSSGGIDEQFF.

This chain links TRBV18 with TRBJ1-5; no firm D call. The germline gives CDR1 KGHSH, CDR2 LQKENI. This CDR3 spans 13 amino acids. V lost 3 bases and J lost 13, with 16 bases in between. In DNA, the CDR3 is TGTGCCAGCTCACCGAAATCAGGCCCCGCTCAGCATTTT. It translates to CASSPKSGPAQHF.

The chain joins TRBV7-2 to TRBJ2-5; D might be TRBD1 (5 bases). Trimming shortened V by 5 bases and J by 2 bases, and 12 bases separated the two germline ends. CDR1 and CDR2 from the germline V gene are SGHTA and FQGNSA. The CDR3 extends over 14 amino acids. CDR3 sequence: CASSLDSAQETQYF. The CDR3 region has the DNA TGTGCCAGCAGCCTCGACAGTGCACAAGAGACCCAGTACTTC.

This clone is large (0.1 to 1%) by share. The chain employs TRBV30 and TRBJ2-7; D is possibly TRBD2 (6 bases). Germline assignment: CDR1 GTSNPN and CDR2 SVGIG (reference sequence). V dropped 3 bases and J dropped 9 bases, with 21 bases sitting between them. CDR3 length equals 14 residues. The CDR3 region is CAWRKQTGGTRQYF. The CDR3 nucleotides are TGTGCCTGGAGGAAACAAACCGGGGGAACGAGGCAGTACTTC.

J is TRBJ1-6 and V is TRBV12-3 or TRBV12-4; D is uncertain. This CDR3 is 12 amino acids long. Trimming shortened V by 5 bases and J by 11 bases, and 10 bases separated the two germline ends. CDR3 loop: CASSAHYPPLHF. The CDR3 DNA sequence: TGTGCCAGCAGTGCACACTACCCACCCCTCCACTTT.

The chain recombines TRBV9 with TRBJ2-5; D is unresolved. Looked up from germline, CDR1 is SGDLS and CDR2 is YYNGEE. V gave up 3 bases and J gave up 1 base, with 7 bases separating them. The CDR3 sequence is 13 residues long. For the CDR3, the DNA is TGTGCCAGCAGCGCGACTCTCCAAGAGACCCAGTACTTC. This codes for CASSATLQETQYF.

The chain uses TRBV5-1 and TRBJ2-3; the match to TRBD1 covers 7 bases. CDR1 is SGHRS, CDR2 YFSETQ, per germline. V shed 7 bases, J shed 2 bases, and the junction held 7 bases outside the gene matches. The CDR3 covers 14 residues. CDR3 DNA sequence: TGCGCCAGCGGATGGACAGGAGTCACAGATACGCAGTATTTT. Its translation is CASGWTGVTDTQYF.

The chain joins TRBV30 to TRBJ1-1; D gene uncertain. This CDR3 is built from 13 residues. CDR1 is GTSNPN, CDR2 SVGIG, per germline (reference sequence). Deletions cut 2 bases from V and 5 bases from J, with 12 bases between. The CDR3 loop is CAWSRTWFTEAFF. The CDR3 coding sequence is TGTGCCTGGAGTAGAACTTGGTTTACTGAAGCTTTCTTT.

The V and J genes are TRBV11-3 and TRBJ2-4, with 12 bases aligning to TRBD1. The germline V gene encodes CDR1 SGHNT and CDR2 YENEEA. The CDR3 contains 17 residues. J lost 0 bases, V lost 5 bases, and 5 bases had no gene match. CDR3 loop: CASSHRDRGRAKNIQYF. The CDR3 region has the DNA TGTGCCAGCAGCCATAGGGACAGGGGGCGAGCCAAAAACATTCAGTACTTC.

This chain links TRBV5-8 with TRBJ1-4, with no clear D. Germline V gene lookup returns CDR1 SGHTS and CDR2 YDEGEE. V was trimmed by 0 bases and J by 9 bases, leaving 24 bases between them. CDR3 length: 18 residues. The CDR3 nucleotides read TGTGCCAGCAGCTTGGCCGGGAGCGGCGGCGGAACTCGACAAAAACTGTTTTTT. As protein: CASSLAGSGGGTRQKLFF. The variable domain in full, completed from reference TRBV5-8 and TRBJ1-4, reads EAGVTQSPTHLIKTRGQQATLRCSPISGHTSVYWYQQALGLGLQFLLWYDEGEERNRGNFPPRFSGRQFPNYSSELNVNALELEDSALYLCASSLAGSGGGTRQKLFFGSGTQLSVL.

In its sample, this clone was seen once. The chain is built from TRBV4-1 and TRBJ2-7; TRBD1 might be the D (6 bases). Trimming took 3 bases from V and 6 from J, leaving 15 bases between them. Per germline, CDR1 MGHRA and CDR2 YSYEKL. The CDR3 loop spans 14 amino acids. CDR3 residues: CASSHNDRTGEQYF. CDR3 DNA: TGCGCCAGCAGCCACAATGACAGGACCGGCGAGCAGTACTTC.

The genes are TRBV20-1 and TRBJ2-5, with D possibly TRBD2 on 6 matching bases. The CDR3 contains 11 residues. Germline CDR1 reads DFQATT; CDR2 reads SNEGSKA (reference sequence). Written as DNA, the CDR3 is TGCACTCTAGCGAGTGCGGAGACCCAGTACTTC. This translates into CTLASAETQYF.

The chain carries TRBV7-8 and TRBJ2-7; D possibly corresponds to TRBD2 (6 bases). This CDR3 contains 15 residues. In germline, CDR1 is SGHVS, CDR2 FQNEAQ. Between the trimmed V and J ends, which lost 0 bases and 3 bases, there was a span of 12 bases. Here the CDR3 DNA reads TGTGCCAGCAGCTTAGCAAGTAGCGGTAACTACGAGCAGTACTTC. Its protein is CASSLASSGNYEQYF.

This clone turned up a few times. The chain combines TRBV7-2 with TRBJ2-3; D uncertain. V lost 1 base, J lost 0 bases, and 11 bases lay in between. This CDR3 has 16 amino acids. Per germline, CDR1 SGHTA and CDR2 FQGNSA. Here the CDR3 reads CASSLVSTSSTDTQYF. The CDR3, as DNA: TGTGCCAGCAGCTTAGTGAGCACTTCTAGCACAGATACGCAGTATTTT.

The chain couples TRBV19 to TRBJ2-5; D is ambiguous. Trimming left V 4 bases short and J 5 bases short, with 8 bases between. The germline V gene has CDR1 LNHDA and CDR2 SQIVND (reference sequence). The CDR3 totals 12 residues. This chain's CDR3 is CASSNRYETQYF. In DNA form, the CDR3 reads TGTGCCAGTAGTAACCGGTACGAGACCCAGTACTTC.

The chain combines TRBV5-1 with TRBJ2-7, with TRBD1 matching 7 bases. V trimming: 5 bases; J trimming: 3 bases; junction bases outside the gene matches: 11. In germline, CDR1 is SGHRS, CDR2 YFSETQ. The CDR3 sequence is 15 residues long. Here the CDR3 reads CASSKQQGIGYEQYF. The CDR3 DNA follows: TGCGCCAGCAGTAAACAACAGGGGATCGGCTACGAGCAGTACTTC. Filled out from reference TRBV5-1 and TRBJ2-7, the complete variable domain reads KAGVTQTPRYLIKTRGQQVTLSCSPISGHRSVSWYQQTPGQGLQFLFEYFSETQRNKGNFPGRFSGRQFSNSRSEMNVSTLELGDSALYLCASSKQQGIGYEQYFGPGTRLTVT.

The rearrangement joins TRBV2 to TRBJ1-2; D is unresolved. V was trimmed by 5 bases and J by 3 bases, leaving 10 bases between them. CDR3 size: 13 residues. Germline V CDR1 and CDR2: SNHLY, FYNNEI. CDR3 nucleotide sequence: TGTGCCAGCAGTCCTCAAGGAGACTATGGCTACACCTTC. As protein: CASSPQGDYGYTF.